Presented here are 26 T cell receptor beta chains from one specimen sequenced in a study of metastatic and nonmetastatic thyroid tumors (dated by TCRdb to between 2020 and 2021). The protocol used for the library was PCR. Sequencer: Illumina HiSeq 4000. TCRdb reran the public reads through fastp at Q25 and MiXCR, keeping productive beta chains. The sample profile shows several thousand clones; roughly 3.5% of them were found once. Over 15% of the sample is in the top ten clones. No patient had received any treatment before thyroid surgery. The sequenced material came from tumor tissue. The receptors here all came from a female donor with papillary thyroid cancer or a benign thyroid nodule (not recorded which). Some clones in this sample may be carry-over from other donors' samples.

This clone is labeled as medium-sized. This rearrangement joins TRBV28 to TRBJ1-5; D gene uncertain. V lost 7 bases and J 6 bases, leaving 13 bases between the germline ends. The CDR3 has 13 residues. The germline V gene encodes CDR1 MDHEN and CDR2 SYDVKM. The CDR3 spells CASTPGRVQPQHF. The CDR3 DNA sequence: TGTGCCAGCACCCCAGGTCGGGTTCAGCCCCAGCATTTT.

This clone ranks as medium-sized. This chain connects TRBV6-1 to TRBJ2-7; tentatively, D is TRBD1 (6 bases). The CDR3 has 13 amino acids. Trimming removed 3 bases from V and 1 base from J, with 7 bases in between. Per germline, CDR1 MNHNS and CDR2 SASEGT. CDR3 bases: TGTGCCAGCAGTGACAGGGGATCCTACGAGCAGTACTTC. It codes for CASSDRGSYEQYF.

This clone qualifies as medium-sized. The chain recombines TRBV5-1 with TRBJ1-1, with 10 bases matching TRBD1. The CDR3 spans 15 residues. CDR1 SGHRS and CDR2 YFSETQ come from the germline V gene. V trimming: 5 bases; J trimming: 1 base; junction bases outside the gene matches: 5. The CDR3 region is CASRTTGGRNTEAFF. For the CDR3, the DNA is TGCGCCAGCAGGACGACAGGGGGCAGGAACACTGAAGCTTTCTTT.

Within the sample, this clone is medium-sized. This rearrangement joins TRBV5-1 to TRBJ2-1, with 13 bases lining up with TRBD2. After removal of 3 bases from V and 7 bases from J, the junction contained 10 bases not matched to a gene. The CDR3 runs 17 residues. The germline CDR1 and CDR2 sequences are SGHRS and YFSETQ. In DNA, the CDR3 is TGCGCCAGCAGCTATAGGGTGACTAGCGGGAGGTATAATGAGCAGTTCTTC. It codes for CASSYRVTSGRYNEQFF. Full variable domain (missing parts from reference TRBV5-1 and TRBJ2-1): KAGVTQTPRYLIKTRGQQVTLSCSPISGHRSVSWYQQTPGQGLQFLFEYFSETQRNKGNFPGRFSGRQFSNSRSEMNVSTLELGDSALYLCASSYRVTSGRYNEQFFGPGTRLTVL.

By share, this clone ranks as medium-sized. The chain joins TRBV7-2 to TRBJ1-2; D is ambiguous. V lost 2 bases and J lost 2, with 12 bases in between. CDR1 is SGHTA, CDR2 FQGNSA, per germline. The length of the CDR3 is 15 residues. DNA for the CDR3: TGTGCCAGCAGCTTAACCCCCAGACCAAACTATGGCTACACCTTC. Encoded protein: CASSLTPRPNYGYTF.

This clone was found many times. V gene TRBV5-1 combines with J gene TRBJ1-1; unclear D gene. The germline gives CDR1 SGHRS, CDR2 YFSETQ. Trimming left V 4 bases short and J 3 bases short, with 10 bases between. The CDR3 runs to 13 residues. CDR3 region: CASSRGGDTEAFF. CDR3 sequence (DNA): TGCGCCAGCAGCCGAGGAGGTGACACTGAAGCTTTCTTT. Using reference TRBV5-1 and TRBJ1-1 for the parts outside the CDR3, the full variable domain is KAGVTQTPRYLIKTRGQQVTLSCSPISGHRSVSWYQQTPGQGLQFLFEYFSETQRNKGNFPGRFSGRQFSNSRSEMNVSTLELGDSALYLCASSRGGDTEAFFGQGTRLTVV.

This clone is classed as medium-sized. The rearrangement links TRBV20-1 to TRBJ2-1; TRBD2 matches 7 bases. Germline V gives CDR1 DFQATT, CDR2 SNEGSKA (reference sequence). The CDR3 length is 16 residues. J gave up 6 bases and V 0 bases, and 11 bases lay outside the gene matches. The CDR3 nucleotides read TGCAGTGCTAGAGATTCATTAAGCGGGATCTTCAATGAGCAGTTCTTC. It is translated as CSARDSLSGIFNEQFF.

In its sample, this clone ranks as medium-sized. The genes are TRBV11-3 and TRBJ1-1; weak D call: TRBD1 (6 bases). Germline V gives CDR1 SGHNT, CDR2 YENEEA. This CDR3 has 14 residues. V was shortened by 5 bases and J by 2 bases, with 12 bases between the two germline ends. In DNA form, the CDR3 reads TGTGCCAGCAGCCCACGGGGGGCTAACACTGAAGCTTTCTTT. Translation gives CASSPRGANTEAFF.

Relative to its sample, this clone is medium-sized. The rearrangement uses TRBV6-1 and TRBJ2-2, with TRBD1 matching over 8 bases. With V trimmed by 11 bases and J by 4 bases, 6 bases remained unmatched. Germline CDR1 is MNHNS and CDR2 is SASEGT. The CDR3 has 13 amino acids. The CDR3 spells CAGQGASTGELFF. The CDR3 DNA reads TGTGCCGGTCAGGGGGCTAGCACCGGGGAGCTGTTTTTT.

Sample share makes this clone medium-sized. V gene TRBV5-1 combines with J gene TRBJ2-7; 12 nucleotides agree with TRBD2. The CDR3 contains 14 residues. After removal of 2 bases from V and 7 bases from J, the junction contained 4 bases not matched to a gene. Germline values: CDR1 SGHRS, CDR2 YFSETQ. Written as DNA, the CDR3 is TGCGCCAGCAGCTTCGGACTAGCGGGACGGGAGCAGTACTTC. Its translation: CASSFGLAGREQYF.

Turning to this clone: This may be a read error: a much more frequent sequence differs by one nucleotide. The chain carries TRBV18 and TRBJ2-6, with a weak D call TRBD2 (5 bases). Germline loops: CDR1 KGHSH, CDR2 LQKENI. This CDR3 is built from 13 residues. CDR3 coding DNA: TGTGCCAGCTCGGACTCTGGGGTCAACGTCCTGACTTTC. Its protein is CASSDSGVNVLTF.

This clone was detected many times. The genes are TRBV30 and TRBJ1-2; the D is unclear. CDR3 length equals 13 residues. V lost 4 bases to trimming and J lost 2 bases, with 11 bases between them. CDR1 GTSNPN and CDR2 SVGIG come from the germline V gene (reference sequence). The CDR3 is CAWTWSPNYGYTF. CDR3 coding DNA: TGTGCCTGGACCTGGAGTCCAAACTATGGCTACACCTTC.

The chain uses TRBV9 and TRBJ2-7, with D unclear. V lost 4 bases to trimming and J lost 5 bases, with 16 bases between them. Germline V gives CDR1 SGDLS, CDR2 YYNGEE. This CDR3 is 14 amino acids long. The CDR3 is CASSPQSTPDEQYF. The DNA of the CDR3 is TGTGCCAGCAGCCCTCAGTCAACTCCCGACGAGCAGTACTTC.

This clone is medium-sized within its sample. This chain connects TRBV9 to TRBJ2-3; TRBD1 matches 7 bases. J gave up 4 bases and V 4 bases, and 9 bases lay outside the gene matches. The CDR3 runs 15 residues. CDR1 and CDR2 (germline): SGDLS, YYNGEE. In DNA form, the CDR3 reads TGTGCCAGCAGCCCATCGACAGGGCCCCCAGATACGCAGTATTTT. This translates into CASSPSTGPPDTQYF.

This clone has at least ten counts. The chain joins TRBV9 to TRBJ1-4, with 9 nucleotides matching TRBD1. V trimming: 4 bases; J trimming: 4 bases; junction bases outside the gene matches: 5. There are 15 residues in the CDR3. CDR1 is SGDLS, CDR2 YYNGEE, per germline. CDR3 coding DNA: TGTGCCAGCAGCCCCGGGGGACAGGGTAATGAAAAACTGTTTTTT. This translates into CASSPGGQGNEKLFF.

This clone is categorized as medium-sized. The chain joins TRBV20-1 to TRBJ2-7; 10 bases match TRBD1. CDR1 and CDR2 from the germline V gene are DFQATT and SNEGSKA (reference sequence). Trimming took 7 bases from V and 4 from J; bases not matched to a gene: 10. The length of the CDR3 is 14 residues. The DNA of the CDR3 is TGCAGTGTCACACTGAGGGACAGGGGATACGAGCAGTACTTC. This sequence encodes CSVTLRDRGYEQYF.

By proportion, this clone is medium-sized. The CDR3 spells CASSYSNLGNSPLHF. The CDR3, as DNA: TGTGCCAGCAGTTACTCGAATCTGGGGAATTCACCCCTCCACTTT. The rearrangement links TRBV6-5 to TRBJ1-6; D is unclear. The CDR3 contains 15 residues. In germline, CDR1 is MNHEY, CDR2 SVGAGI. Between the trimmed V and J ends, which lost 0 bases and 7 bases, there was a span of 10 bases.

This clone showed up many times. This rearrangement joins TRBV27 to TRBJ1-1; possibly TRBD1 for D (6 bases). Trimming removed 2 bases from V and 1 base from J, with 11 bases in between. This CDR3 region has 15 residues. Germline values: CDR1 MNHEY, CDR2 SMNVEV (reference sequence). The CDR3 nucleotides read TGTGCCAGCAGTTTAAATCCGACAGGGAACACTGAAGCTTTCTTT. Translation: CASSLNPTGNTEAFF.

Relative to its sample, this clone is medium-sized. This specimen includes other DNA sequences encoding the same CDR3. V and J are TRBV28 and TRBJ2-7; D is uncertain. The length of the CDR3 is 12 residues. Trimming pared 8 bases from V and 2 bases from J, leaving 10 bases between. Germline CDR1 and CDR2: MDHEN and SYDVKM. The CDR3: CASLQGTYEQYF. In DNA, the CDR3 is TGTGCCAGCCTGCAAGGGACCTACGAGCAGTACTTC.

By share of the sample, this clone is medium-sized. This chain connects TRBV6-6 to TRBJ1-2; 9 positions agree with TRBD1. Germline V CDR1 and CDR2: MNHNY, SVGAGI (reference sequence). The V and J ends lost 2 bases and 7 bases, in that order; junction bases with no gene match: 8. CDR3 length: 15 residues. CDR3 loop: CASSYVRDRAGGYTF. CDR3 in DNA: TGTGCCAGCAGTTACGTGCGGGACAGGGCTGGTGGCTACACCTTC.

This clone counts as medium-sized (0.01 to 0.1%). The chain couples TRBV7-9 to TRBJ2-3, with no clear D. The CDR3 is made up of 12 amino acids. V dropped 1 base and J dropped 4 bases, with 3 bases sitting between them. Germline values: CDR1 SEHNR, CDR2 FQNEAQ (reference sequence). The CDR3 DNA is TGTGCCAGCAGCTTAGTTTCAGATACGCAGTATTTT. Amino acids: CASSLVSDTQYF.

In its sample, this clone is medium-sized (0.01 to 0.1%). The chain uses TRBV19 and TRBJ1-1, with a weak D call TRBD1 (5 bases). The CDR3 is 13 amino acids. Looked up from germline, CDR1 is LNHDA and CDR2 is SQIVND (reference sequence). V was cut by 5 bases and J by 5 bases, with 12 bases left in between. Here the CDR3 reads CASSWGGGTEAFF. Written as DNA, the CDR3 is TGTGCCAGTAGTTGGGGCGGGGGGACTGAAGCTTTCTTT. Variable domain in full (rest from reference TRBV19 and TRBJ1-1): DGGITQSPKYLFRKEGQNVTLSCEQNLNHDAMYWYRQDPGQGLRLIYYSQIVNDFQKGDIAEGYSVSREKKESFPLTVTSAQKNPTAFYLCASSWGGGTEAFFGQGTRLTVV.

This clone is deemed medium-sized (0.01 to 0.1%). In nucleotides, the CDR3 is TGTGCCAGTAGTATTACAGGGGGGTATGGCTACACCTTC. It codes for CASSITGGYGYTF. This chain links TRBV19 with TRBJ1-2, with 8 nucleotides matching TRBD1. V shed 3 bases, J shed 5 bases, and the junction held 2 bases outside the gene matches. In germline, CDR1 is LNHDA, CDR2 SQIVND (reference sequence). This CDR3 has 13 residues.

This clone was detected many times. V gene TRBV29-1 combines with J gene TRBJ2-7, with D possibly being TRBD1 (5 bases). V lost 0 bases to trimming and J lost 6 bases, with 12 bases between them. The V gene's germline CDR1 is SQVTM and CDR2 ANQGSEA. There are 13 residues in the CDR3. DNA of the CDR3: TGCAGCGTTGAAGAGGACAAGAGGTCCGAGCAGTACTTC. Translated: CSVEEDKRSEQYF.

This clone is deemed medium-sized. The J gene is TRBJ1-2, the V gene TRBV20-1; the D is unclear. The CDR3 extends over 13 amino acids. Between the trimmed V and J ends, which lost 4 bases and 4 bases, there was a span of 13 bases. Germline CDR1 is DFQATT and CDR2 is SNEGSKA (reference sequence). CDR3 amino acids: CSATVQRGYGYTF. In DNA, the CDR3 is TGCAGTGCTACCGTCCAACGGGGCTATGGCTACACCTTC.

In this sample, this clone turned up many times. This rearrangement joins TRBV4-2 to TRBJ1-2, with D unclear. The V gene lost 4 bases and the J gene lost 2 bases, with 14 bases spanning the gap. Germline V gene data show CDR1 as LGHNA and CDR2 as YNFKEQ. The CDR3 has 15 amino acids. The CDR3 nucleotides read TGTGCCAGCAGCCGGGGAAAGGGAGAAAACTATGGCTACACCTTC. Encoded protein: CASSRGKGENYGYTF.